The clone carrying this TCR beta chain has at least ten counts. The target antigen is unknown. TCRdb reprocessed the 5' RACE reads with MiXCR, giving one entry per CDR3 protein. The sample includes about 13,000 distinct CDR3 sequences, approximately 7% of them seen just once. Between the trimmed V and J ends, which lost 9 bases and 4 bases, there was a span of 18 bases. Germline V CDR1 and CDR2: SNHLY, FYNNEI. The CDR3 totals 14 residues. Time point noted: sample taken at primary tumor resection. Sequencing was performed on whole RNA extracted from tumor and nontumor lung tissue, or from frozen PBMC, and the material was left unsorted. This entry is derived from a study of spatial heterogeneity in lung cancer. The study's findings and limits: Tumoral mutation counts were tracked by counts of expanded intratumoral alpha and beta TCRs. Estimates put coverage of tumor T cells approximately 7% for alpha and roughly 13% for beta chains.

The source of this sequence is a female donor with early-stage non-small cell lung cancer. The chain is built from TRBV2 and TRBJ1-2; perhaps TRBD1 as D (6 bases). Source: lung tumor tissue, taken at surgery. This CDR3 is CASEFQGTSYGYTF. The CDR3, as DNA: TGTGCCAGTGAATTCCAGGGGACGTCCTATGGCTACACCTTC.